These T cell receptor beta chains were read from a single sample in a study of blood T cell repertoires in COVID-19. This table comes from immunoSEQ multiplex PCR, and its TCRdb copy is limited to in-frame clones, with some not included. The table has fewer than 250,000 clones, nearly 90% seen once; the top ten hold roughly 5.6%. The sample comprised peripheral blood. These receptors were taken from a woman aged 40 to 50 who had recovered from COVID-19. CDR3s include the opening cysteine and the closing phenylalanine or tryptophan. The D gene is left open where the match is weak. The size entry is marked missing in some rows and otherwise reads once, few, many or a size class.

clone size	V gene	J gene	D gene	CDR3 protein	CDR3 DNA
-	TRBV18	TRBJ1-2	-	CASSPSDGYTF	TGTGCCAGCTCACCAAGCGATGGCTACACCTTC
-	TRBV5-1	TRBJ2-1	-	CASSPDRGEQFF	TGCGCCAGCAGCCCTGATAGGGGCGAGCAGTTCTTC
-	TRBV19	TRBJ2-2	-	CASRFSDTGELFF	TGTGCCAGTCGATTCAGTGACACCGGGGAGCTGTTTTTT
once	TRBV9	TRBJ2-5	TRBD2	CASSPSGETQYF	TGTGCCAGCAGCCCTAGCGGAGAGACCCAGTACTTC
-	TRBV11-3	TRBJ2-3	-	CASSHNTDTQYF	TGTGCCAGCAGCCACAACACAGATACGCAGTATTTT
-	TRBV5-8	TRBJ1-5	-	CASSPLFPQHF	TGTGCCAGCAGTCCCCTTTTCCCCCAGCATTTT
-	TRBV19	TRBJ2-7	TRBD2	CASSILAGYEQYF	TGTGCCAGTAGTATATTAGCGGGCTACGAGCAGTACTTC
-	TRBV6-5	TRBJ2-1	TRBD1	CASSSPGQGSYEQFF	TGTGCCAGCAGTTCCCCGGGACAGGGTTCCTATGAGCAGTTCTTC
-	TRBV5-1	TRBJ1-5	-	CASSLLGGSNQPQHF	TGCGCCAGCAGCTTGCTAGGGGGAAGCAATCAGCCCCAGCATTTT
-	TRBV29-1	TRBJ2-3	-	CSVDRGGTDTQYF	TGCAGCGTTGACAGGGGCGGCACAGATACGCAGTATTTT
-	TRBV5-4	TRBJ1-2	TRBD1	CASSAGQGASWSYGYTF	TGTGCCAGCAGCGCGGGACAGGGGGCCTCCTGGAGCTATGGCTACACCTTC
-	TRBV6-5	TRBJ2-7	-	CASHRDWAYEQYF	TGTGCCAGCCACCGGGACTGGGCGTACGAGCAGTACTTC
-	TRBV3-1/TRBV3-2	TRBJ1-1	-	CASSQGHPNTEAFF	TGTGCCAGCAGCCAAGGACATCCGAACACTGAAGCTTTCTTT
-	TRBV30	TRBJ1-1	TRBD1	CAWSASRQGYSEAFF	TGTGCCTGGAGTGCCTCACGACAGGGGTATTCTGAAGCTTTCTTT
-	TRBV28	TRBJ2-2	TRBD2	CASSFQGLNTGELFF	TGTGCCAGCAGTTTTCAGGGACTAAACACCGGGGAGCTGTTTTTT
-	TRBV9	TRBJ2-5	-	CASSVEGRETQYF	TGTGCCAGCAGCGTAGAAGGGAGAGAGACCCAGTACTTC
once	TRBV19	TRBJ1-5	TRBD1	CASTSWGQGNQPQHF	TGTGCCAGTACCTCATGGGGACAGGGAAATCAGCCCCAGCATTTT
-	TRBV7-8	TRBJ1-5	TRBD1	CASSFWDRGGNQPQHF	TGTGCCAGCAGCTTCTGGGACAGGGGAGGGAATCAGCCCCAGCATTTT
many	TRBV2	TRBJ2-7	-	CASTREYYEQYF	TGTGCCAGCACCCGGGAGTACTACGAGCAGTACTTC
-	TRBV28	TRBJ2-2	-	CASSRFGGTGELFF	TGTGCCAGCAGTCGATTTGGAGGAACCGGGGAGCTGTTTTTT
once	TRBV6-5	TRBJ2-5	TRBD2	CASSYSASGGKETQYF	TGTGCCAGCAGTTACTCCGCCAGCGGGGGCAAAGAGACCCAGTACTTC
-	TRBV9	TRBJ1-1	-	CASSPTGTEAFF	TGTGCCAGCAGCCCGACGGGGACTGAAGCTTTCTTT
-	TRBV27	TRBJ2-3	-	CASTLSVGGSTDTQYF	TGTGCCAGCACCCTCAGTGTAGGGGGTAGCACAGATACGCAGTATTTT
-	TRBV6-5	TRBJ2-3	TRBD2	CASTGRREVTDTQYF	TGTGCCAGCACCGGCCGGCGGGAGGTAACAGATACGCAGTATTTT
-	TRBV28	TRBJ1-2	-	CASSLVGGIAYTF	TGTGCCAGCAGTTTAGTTGGAGGGATAGCCTACACCTTC
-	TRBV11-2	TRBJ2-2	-	CASSPPVTRTGELFF	TGTGCCAGCAGCCCGCCCGTAACGAGGACCGGGGAGCTGTTTTTT
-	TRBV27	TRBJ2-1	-	CASSLNIYNEQFF	TGTGCCAGCAGTTTAAACATATACAATGAGCAGTTCTTC
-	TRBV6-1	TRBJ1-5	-	CASSDLGGGNQPQHF	TGTGCCAGCAGTGATTTGGGAGGGGGCAATCAGCCCCAGCATTTT
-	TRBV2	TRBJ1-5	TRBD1	CATTGDLNQPQHF	TGTGCCACTACAGGGGATTTGAATCAGCCCCAGCATTTT
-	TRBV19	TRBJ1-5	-	CATHSLGGTKGIGNQPQHF	TGTGCCACCCACTCCCTAGGGGGGACTAAAGGAATCGGCAATCAGCCCCAGCATTTT
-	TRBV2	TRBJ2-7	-	CASRPDGYEQYF	TGTGCCAGCAGACCAGATGGCTACGAGCAGTACTTC
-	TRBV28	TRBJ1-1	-	CASSPKGENTEAFF	TGTGCCAGCAGCCCAAAGGGGGAAAACACTGAAGCTTTCTTT
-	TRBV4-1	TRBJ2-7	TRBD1	CASSQAGTGYNEQYF	TGCGCCAGCAGCCAAGCCGGGACAGGGTATAACGAGCAGTACTTC
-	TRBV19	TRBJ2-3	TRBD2	CASSNSGASTDTQYF	TGTGCCAGTAGTAATAGCGGGGCTAGCACAGATACGCAGTATTTT
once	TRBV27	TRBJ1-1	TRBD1	CASSLKGAMNTEAFF	TGTGCCAGCAGTTTAAAGGGGGCCATGAACACTGAAGCTTTCTTT
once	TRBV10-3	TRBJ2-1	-	CAISPPSRGGYNEQFF	TGTGCCATCAGTCCCCCCTCCAGAGGGGGATACAATGAGCAGTTCTTC
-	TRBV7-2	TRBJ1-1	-	CASSPRRTDRNTEAFF	TGTGCCAGCAGTCCAAGGAGGACAGACCGAAACACTGAAGCTTTCTTT
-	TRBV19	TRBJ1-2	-	CASSITGSSGYTF	TGTGCCAGTAGTATCACGGGTTCCTCTGGCTACACCTTC
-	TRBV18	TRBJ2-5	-	CASSSEETQYF	TGTGCCAGCTCCTCGGAAGAGACCCAGTACTTC
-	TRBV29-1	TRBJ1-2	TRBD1	CSVDPRQGSGYTF	TGCAGCGTTGACCCAAGACAGGGGAGTGGCTACACCTTC
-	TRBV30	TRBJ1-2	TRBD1	CAWSRTGANYGYTF	TGTGCCTGGAGCCGGACAGGAGCTAACTATGGCTACACCTTC
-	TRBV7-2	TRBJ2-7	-	CASSIQTDSYEQYF	TGTGCCAGCAGCATTCAGACAGACTCCTACGAGCAGTACTTC
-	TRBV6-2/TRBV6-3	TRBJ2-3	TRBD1	CASSWDRGRGDTQYF	TGTGCCAGCAGTTGGGACAGGGGGAGGGGAGATACGCAGTATTTT
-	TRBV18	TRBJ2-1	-	CASSPSQYEQFF	TGTGCCAGCTCACCATCCCAATATGAGCAGTTCTTC
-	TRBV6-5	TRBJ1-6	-	CASRNEGYNSPLHF	TGTGCCAGCAGAAACGAGGGCTATAATTCACCCCTCCACTTT
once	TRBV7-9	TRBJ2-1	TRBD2	CASKFSGGNEQFF	TGTGCCAGTAAGTTCTCGGGAGGCAATGAGCAGTTCTTC
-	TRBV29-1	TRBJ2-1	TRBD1	CSVEDPLRDRLNEQFF	TGCAGCGTTGAAGACCCACTAAGGGACAGGTTGAATGAGCAGTTCTTC
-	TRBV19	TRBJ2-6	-	CASATGTGANVLTF	TGTGCCAGTGCTACAGGGACTGGGGCCAACGTCCTGACTTTC
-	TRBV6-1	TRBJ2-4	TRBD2	CASSVPSGRPKNIQYF	TGTGCCAGCAGTGTGCCCAGCGGGAGGCCGAAAAACATTCAGTACTTC